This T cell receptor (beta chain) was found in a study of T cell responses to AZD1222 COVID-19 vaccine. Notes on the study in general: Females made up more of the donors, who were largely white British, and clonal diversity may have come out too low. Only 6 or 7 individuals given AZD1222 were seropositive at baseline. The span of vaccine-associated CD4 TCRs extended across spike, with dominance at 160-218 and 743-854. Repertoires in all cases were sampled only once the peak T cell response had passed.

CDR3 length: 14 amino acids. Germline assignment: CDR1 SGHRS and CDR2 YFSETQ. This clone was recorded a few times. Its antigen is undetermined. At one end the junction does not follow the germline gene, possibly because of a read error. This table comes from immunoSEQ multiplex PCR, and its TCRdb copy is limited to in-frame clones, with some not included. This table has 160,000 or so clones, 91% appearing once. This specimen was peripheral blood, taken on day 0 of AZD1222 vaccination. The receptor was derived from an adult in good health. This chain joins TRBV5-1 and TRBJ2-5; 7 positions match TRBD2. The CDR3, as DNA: TGCGCCAGCACCTTGGGAGGGTTCCAAGAGACCCAGTACTTC. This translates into CASTLGGFQETQYF.